In this sample, the clone carrying this TCR beta chain turned up once. TCRdb keeps only in-frame clones here, not all; method: immunoSEQ multiplex PCR. The sample yields about 210,000 clones, about 91% seen once. The record originates from a study of blood T cell repertoires in COVID-19. Across the whole study: Sample material is recorded as cDNA or gDNA derived from T cells, B-cell-depleted T cells, or PBMCs.

The CDR3 loop spans 17 amino acids. The V gene's germline CDR1 is MGHRA and CDR2 YSYEKL. V was clipped by 4 bases and J by 3 bases; unmatched bases: 10. This clonotype was obtained from a man aged 25-45 years with acute or convalescent COVID-19. The chain has TRBV4-1 and TRBJ2-1; 9 bases fit TRBD1. Sample: peripheral blood. The chain's CDR3 is CASSPTRGQGYYNEQFF. As DNA, the CDR3 is TGCGCCAGCAGCCCTACGCGGGGACAGGGCTACTACAATGAGCAGTTCTTC.